The rows below give T cell receptor beta chains drawn from one sample of a study of OX40 agonist ivuxolimab in advanced cancers. Sequencing was performed with immunoSEQ multiplex PCR; in TCRdb, only in-frame clones are kept and a portion is missing. The sample lists 65,000 to 90,000 clones, approximately 82% occurring once. The sequencing used CD4+ or CD8+ T cells sorted from blood, collected in a trial of the OX40 agonist ivuxolimab. These TCRs come from an adult with an advanced solid tumor such as melanoma, head and neck, liver or kidney cancer. Each CDR3 is given with its conserved first and last residue. A D gene is named only where the DNA matches it firmly. For some rows the clone size is stated as once, few or many, or as a class when expanded; others skip it.

d_call	v_call	clone_size	j_call	cdr3_aa	cdr3_nt
TRBD1	TRBV19	NA	TRBJ2-1	CASRRDSNNEQFF	TGTGCCAGTAGAAGGGACAGTAACAATGAGCAGTTCTTC
NA	TRBV28	NA	TRBJ1-2	CASSYPSTGGKNYGYTF	TGTGCCAGCAGTTACCCCTCTACGGGTGGGAAGAACTATGGCTACACCTTC
TRBD2	TRBV29-1	NA	TRBJ2-5	CSVGTSGSWETQYF	TGCAGCGTGGGGACTAGCGGGAGCTGGGAGACCCAGTACTTC
TRBD2	TRBV27	NA	TRBJ2-7	CASSLNGRAFLHEQYF	TGTGCCAGCAGTTTAAATGGGAGGGCCTTTCTTCACGAGCAGTACTTC
TRBD1	TRBV19	NA	TRBJ1-1	CASSTITTGDTEAFF	TGTGCCAGTAGTACCATCACCACAGGGGACACTGAAGCTTTCTTT
TRBD1	TRBV19	few	TRBJ2-4	CASRDRLKNIQYF	TGTGCCAGTCGGGACAGACTAAAAAACATTCAGTACTTC
NA	TRBV15	NA	TRBJ2-7	CATSNGDGTSYEQYF	TGTGCCACCAGCAACGGGGATGGGACGTCCTACGAGCAGTACTTC
TRBD1	TRBV6-6	NA	TRBJ1-2	CASSSGGSYTF	TGTGCCAGCAGTTCAGGGGGCAGCTACACCTTC
NA	TRBV27	few	TRBJ2-1	CASSFGGGYNEQFF	TGTGCCAGCAGTTTCGGGGGTGGGTACAATGAGCAGTTCTTC
NA	TRBV5-1	NA	TRBJ2-7	CASSSPFLGQTYEQYF	TGCGCCAGCAGTTCGCCCTTCCTTGGACAAACCTACGAGCAGTACTTC
NA	TRBV7-2	once	TRBJ2-5	CASSRAARQETQYF	TGTGCCAGCAGCCGGGCCGCGCGACAAGAGACCCAGTACTTC
NA	TRBV7-8	once	TRBJ2-1	CASSFPSSAGTPNEQFF	TGTGCCAGCAGCTTCCCCTCTTCTGCGGGAACACCCAATGAGCAGTTCTTC
TRBD2	TRBV9	NA	TRBJ2-5	CASSRTSGQETQYF	TGTGCCAGCAGCAGGACTAGCGGCCAAGAGACCCAGTACTTC
NA	TRBV2	few	TRBJ2-1	CASKGLSPGATSYNEQFF	TGTGCCAGCAAAGGTTTGAGTCCGGGGGCCACCTCCTACAATGAGCAGTTCTTC
NA	TRBV7-8	few	TRBJ1-5	CASSLFTGRGNQPQHF	TGTGCCAGCAGCCTGTTTACAGGGAGGGGGAATCAGCCCCAGCATTTT
NA	TRBV7-2	NA	TRBJ1-5	CASSLVGNINQPQHF	TGTGCCAGCAGCTTAGTGGGAAATATCAATCAGCCCCAGCATTTT
TRBD2	TRBV29-1	NA	TRBJ2-1	CSVVKPSGNEQFF	TGCAGCGTAGTCAAACCTAGCGGCAATGAGCAGTTCTTC
TRBD2	TRBV6-1	NA	TRBJ2-7	CASSVQGTSGAPYEQYF	TGTGCCAGCAGTGTACAGGGAACTAGCGGGGCCCCCTACGAGCAGTACTTC
TRBD1	TRBV27	NA	TRBJ1-4	CASSRTQGARFEKLFF	TGTGCCAGCAGTCGTACACAGGGGGCTCGGTTCGAAAAACTGTTTTTT
NA	TRBV20-1	NA	TRBJ1-2	CNTGGEDGYTF	TGCAACACGGGGGGAGAGGATGGCTACACCTTC
TRBD1	TRBV4-2	once	TRBJ1-2	CASSQDLGTANYGYTF	TGTGCCAGCAGCCAAGATCTAGGGACAGCTAACTATGGCTACACCTTC
NA	TRBV5-1	NA	TRBJ1-1	CASSLEPRNTEAFF	TGCGCCAGCAGCTTGGAGCCGAGAAACACTGAAGCTTTCTTT
NA	TRBV29-1	NA	TRBJ2-3	CSLTMAGDTQYF	TGCAGCTTAACGATGGCGGGGGATACGCAGTATTTT
NA	TRBV28	NA	TRBJ2-5	CASSLRRVGVETQYF	TGTGCCAGCAGTTTGAGGCGCGTGGGGGTGGAGACCCAGTACTTC
NA	TRBV5-1	NA	TRBJ1-1	CASSANPDITEAFF	TGCGCCAGCAGCGCCAACCCGGACATCACTGAAGCTTTCTTT
NA	TRBV7-2	NA	TRBJ1-3	CASSGGLTSGNTIYF	TGTGCCAGCAGCGGGGGACTGACCTCTGGAAACACCATATATTTT
NA	TRBV20-1	few	TRBJ2-1	CSARVVTAQFF	TGCAGTGCTAGAGTGGTAACAGCACAGTTCTTC
NA	TRBV4-1	NA	TRBJ2-5	CASSQDSGGTGETQYF	TGCGCCAGCAGCCAAGACTCAGGGGGGACGGGGGAGACCCAGTACTTC
NA	TRBV13	NA	TRBJ1-2	CASSLGRGGGSDGYTF	TGTGCCAGCAGCTTAGGGCGGGGAGGGGGATCCGATGGCTACACCTTC
NA	TRBV11-2	once	TRBJ1-1	CASSLDPGDGTEAFF	TGTGCCAGCAGCTTAGATCCGGGGGACGGCACTGAAGCTTTCTTT
NA	TRBV28	NA	TRBJ1-1	CASSLWDLIMNTEAFF	TGTGCCAGCAGTTTGTGGGACCTTATCATGAACACTGAAGCTTTCTTT
NA	TRBV19	NA	TRBJ1-1	CASSRVPEAFF	TGTGCCAGTAGTAGGGTCCCTGAAGCTTTCTTT
TRBD2	TRBV5-1	NA	TRBJ2-1	CASSFDGLAVNYGEQFF	TGCGCCAGCAGCTTTGACGGACTAGCGGTTAACTACGGGGAGCAGTTCTTC
NA	TRBV27	NA	TRBJ2-2	CASSLSGFRAGRAGELFF	TGTGCCAGCAGTTTATCGGGGTTTAGGGCAGGGCGGGCCGGGGAGCTGTTTTTT
NA	TRBV11-3	NA	TRBJ2-1	CASSLSPGTISEQFF	TGTGCCAGCAGCTTATCTCCAGGGACGATCAGTGAGCAGTTCTTC
NA	TRBV11-3	NA	TRBJ2-7	CASSLDGYEQYF	TGTGCCAGCAGCTTAGACGGTTACGAGCAGTACTTC
NA	TRBV5-1	NA	TRBJ2-2	CASSLVGTNTGELFF	TGCGCCAGCAGCTTGGTGGGAACGAACACCGGGGAGCTGTTTTTT
NA	TRBV7-2	NA	TRBJ1-5	CASSPQSASNQPQHF	TGTGCCAGCAGCCCTCAATCCGCTAGCAATCAGCCCCAGCATTTT
TRBD2	TRBV7-8	NA	TRBJ2-1	CASSSPRLAGTSSLYYNEQFF	TGTGCCAGCAGCTCGCCCAGACTAGCGGGGACCTCCTCCCTCTACTACAATGAGCAGTTCTTC
TRBD1	TRBV4-2	NA	TRBJ1-4	CATRQGAVSDEKLFF	TGTGCCACCCGACAGGGGGCGGTTTCAGATGAAAAACTGTTTTTT
NA	TRBV19	NA	TRBJ1-1	CASSMGRAGTEAFF	TGTGCCAGTAGTATGGGCAGGGCCGGCACTGAAGCTTTCTTT
NA	TRBV9	NA	TRBJ2-7	CASSVEQASDEQYF	TGTGCCAGCAGCGTAGAACAGGCCTCGGACGAGCAGTACTTC
NA	TRBV28	NA	TRBJ1-2	CASTPGAVPYLYGYTF	TGTGCCAGCACCCCTGGGGCCGTCCCTTATCTCTATGGCTACACCTTC
NA	TRBV6-1	NA	TRBJ2-1	CASSVTGGPQYYNEQFF	TGTGCCAGCAGTGTAACCGGGGGGCCACAATATTACAATGAGCAGTTCTTC
TRBD2	TRBV15	NA	TRBJ2-1	CATSSGTSGRGFEQFF	TGTGCCACCAGTTCCGGGACTAGCGGGAGGGGATTCGAGCAGTTCTTC
TRBD1	TRBV27	NA	TRBJ2-7	CASSLGQASYEQYF	TGTGCCAGCAGTTTGGGACAGGCCTCCTACGAGCAGTACTTC
NA	TRBV5-1	NA	TRBJ2-5	CASSLDGTAETQYF	TGCGCCAGCAGCTTGGATGGTACCGCGGAGACCCAGTACTTC
NA	TRBV15	NA	TRBJ1-4	CATSLQGEKLFF	TGTGCCACCAGCCTGCAGGGTGAAAAACTGTTTTTT
NA	TRBV29-1	NA	TRBJ2-7	CSVAVRNDEQYF	TGCAGCGTTGCTGTCCGGAACGACGAGCAGTACTTC
NA	TRBV7-2	NA	TRBJ1-1	CASSLADRQPEAFF	TGTGCCAGCAGCCTCGCCGATAGACAGCCTGAAGCTTTCTTT
TRBD1	TRBV6-1	NA	TRBJ1-5	CASTTGGNQPQHF	TGTGCCAGCACTACAGGGGGCAATCAGCCCCAGCATTTT
NA	TRBV18	NA	TRBJ1-1	CASSPSYTNTEAFF	TGTGCCAGCTCACCATCCTACACGAACACTGAAGCTTTCTTT
NA	TRBV2	NA	TRBJ2-7	CASSQYDSTEQYF	TGTGCCAGCAGTCAGTATGACAGTACTGAGCAGTACTTC
TRBD1	TRBV19	NA	TRBJ1-5	CASSRPPQGSYNQPQHF	TGTGCCAGTAGTAGACCACCACAGGGGAGTTACAATCAGCCCCAGCATTTT
TRBD1	TRBV15	NA	TRBJ1-1	CATSRDRDREAFF	TGTGCCACCAGCAGAGACCGGGACAGAGAAGCTTTCTTT